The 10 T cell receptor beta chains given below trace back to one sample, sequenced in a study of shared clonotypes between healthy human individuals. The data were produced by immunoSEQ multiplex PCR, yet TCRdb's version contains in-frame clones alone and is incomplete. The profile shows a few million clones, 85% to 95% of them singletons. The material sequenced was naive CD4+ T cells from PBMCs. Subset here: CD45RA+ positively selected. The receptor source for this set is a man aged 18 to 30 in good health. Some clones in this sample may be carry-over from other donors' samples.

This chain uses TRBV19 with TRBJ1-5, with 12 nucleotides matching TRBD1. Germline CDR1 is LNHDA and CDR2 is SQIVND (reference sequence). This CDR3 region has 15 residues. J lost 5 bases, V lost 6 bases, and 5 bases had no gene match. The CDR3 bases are TGTGCCAGTAGGGGTGGGGACAGGGGGCATCAGCCCCAGCATTTT. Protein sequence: CASRGGDRGHQPQHF.

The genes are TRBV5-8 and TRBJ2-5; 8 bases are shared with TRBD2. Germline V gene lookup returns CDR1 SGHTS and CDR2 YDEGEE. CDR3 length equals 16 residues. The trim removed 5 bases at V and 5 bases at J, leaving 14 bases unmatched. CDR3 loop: CASSSSGTRSGETQYF. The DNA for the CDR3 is TGTGCCAGCAGTTCTTCCGGGACTAGAAGCGGTGAGACCCAGTACTTC.

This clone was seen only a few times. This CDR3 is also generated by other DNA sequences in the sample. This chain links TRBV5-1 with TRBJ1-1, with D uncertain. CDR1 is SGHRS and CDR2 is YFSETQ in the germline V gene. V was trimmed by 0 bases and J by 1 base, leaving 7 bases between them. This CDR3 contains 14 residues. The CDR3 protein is CASSLEGQNTEAFF. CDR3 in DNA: TGCGCCAGCAGCTTGGAGGGCCAGAACACTGAAGCTTTCTTT.

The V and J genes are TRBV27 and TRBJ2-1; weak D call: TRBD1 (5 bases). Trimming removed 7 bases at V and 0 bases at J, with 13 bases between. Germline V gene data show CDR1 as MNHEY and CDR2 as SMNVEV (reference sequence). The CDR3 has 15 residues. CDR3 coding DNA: TGTGCCAGCAACCCCTACAGGAGCTCCTACAATGAGCAGTTCTTC. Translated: CASNPYRSSYNEQFF.

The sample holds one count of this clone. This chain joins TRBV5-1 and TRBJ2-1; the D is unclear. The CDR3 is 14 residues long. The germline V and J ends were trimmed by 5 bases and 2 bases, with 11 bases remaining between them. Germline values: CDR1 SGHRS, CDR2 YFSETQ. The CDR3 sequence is CASRNTATYNEQFF. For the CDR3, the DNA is TGCGCCAGCAGAAATACAGCGACCTACAATGAGCAGTTCTTC.

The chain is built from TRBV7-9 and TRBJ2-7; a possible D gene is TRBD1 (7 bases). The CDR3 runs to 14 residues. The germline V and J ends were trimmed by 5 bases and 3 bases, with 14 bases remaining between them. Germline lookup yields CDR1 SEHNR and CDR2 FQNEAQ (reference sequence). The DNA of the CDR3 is TGTGCCAGCAGCCCTCAGGGGGGAGGCTACGAGCAGTACTTC. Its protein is CASSPQGGGYEQYF.

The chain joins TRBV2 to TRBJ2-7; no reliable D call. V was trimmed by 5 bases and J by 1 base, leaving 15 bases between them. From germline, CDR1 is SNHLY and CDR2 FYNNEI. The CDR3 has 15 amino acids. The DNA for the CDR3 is TGTGCCAGCAGTCCGCAATCAAAAATATCCTACGAGCAGTACTTC. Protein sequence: CASSPQSKISYEQYF.

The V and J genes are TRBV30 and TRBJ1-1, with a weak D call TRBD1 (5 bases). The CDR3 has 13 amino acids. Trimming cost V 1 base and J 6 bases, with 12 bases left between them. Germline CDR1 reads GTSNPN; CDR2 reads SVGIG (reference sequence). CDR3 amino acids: CAWSEGAGAEAFF. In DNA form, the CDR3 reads TGTGCCTGGAGTGAAGGGGCGGGAGCTGAAGCTTTCTTT.

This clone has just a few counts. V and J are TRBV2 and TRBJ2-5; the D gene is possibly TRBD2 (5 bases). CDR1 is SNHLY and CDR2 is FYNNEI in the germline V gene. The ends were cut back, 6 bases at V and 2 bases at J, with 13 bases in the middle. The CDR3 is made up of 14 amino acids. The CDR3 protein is CASSSTRIQETQYF. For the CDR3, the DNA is TGTGCCAGCAGCTCAACTAGAATTCAAGAGACCCAGTACTTC.

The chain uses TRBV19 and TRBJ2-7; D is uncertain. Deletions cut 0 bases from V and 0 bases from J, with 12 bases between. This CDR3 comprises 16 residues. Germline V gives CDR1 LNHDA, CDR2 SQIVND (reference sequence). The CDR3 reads CASSIDLQRSSYEQYF. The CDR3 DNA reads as TGTGCCAGTAGTATAGATCTCCAGAGGAGCTCCTACGAGCAGTACTTC. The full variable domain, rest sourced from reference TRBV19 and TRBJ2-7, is DGGITQSPKYLFRKEGQNVTLSCEQNLNHDAMYWYRQDPGQGLRLIYYSQIVNDFQKGDIAEGYSVSREKKESFPLTVTSAQKNPTAFYLCASSIDLQRSSYEQYFGPGTRLTVT.